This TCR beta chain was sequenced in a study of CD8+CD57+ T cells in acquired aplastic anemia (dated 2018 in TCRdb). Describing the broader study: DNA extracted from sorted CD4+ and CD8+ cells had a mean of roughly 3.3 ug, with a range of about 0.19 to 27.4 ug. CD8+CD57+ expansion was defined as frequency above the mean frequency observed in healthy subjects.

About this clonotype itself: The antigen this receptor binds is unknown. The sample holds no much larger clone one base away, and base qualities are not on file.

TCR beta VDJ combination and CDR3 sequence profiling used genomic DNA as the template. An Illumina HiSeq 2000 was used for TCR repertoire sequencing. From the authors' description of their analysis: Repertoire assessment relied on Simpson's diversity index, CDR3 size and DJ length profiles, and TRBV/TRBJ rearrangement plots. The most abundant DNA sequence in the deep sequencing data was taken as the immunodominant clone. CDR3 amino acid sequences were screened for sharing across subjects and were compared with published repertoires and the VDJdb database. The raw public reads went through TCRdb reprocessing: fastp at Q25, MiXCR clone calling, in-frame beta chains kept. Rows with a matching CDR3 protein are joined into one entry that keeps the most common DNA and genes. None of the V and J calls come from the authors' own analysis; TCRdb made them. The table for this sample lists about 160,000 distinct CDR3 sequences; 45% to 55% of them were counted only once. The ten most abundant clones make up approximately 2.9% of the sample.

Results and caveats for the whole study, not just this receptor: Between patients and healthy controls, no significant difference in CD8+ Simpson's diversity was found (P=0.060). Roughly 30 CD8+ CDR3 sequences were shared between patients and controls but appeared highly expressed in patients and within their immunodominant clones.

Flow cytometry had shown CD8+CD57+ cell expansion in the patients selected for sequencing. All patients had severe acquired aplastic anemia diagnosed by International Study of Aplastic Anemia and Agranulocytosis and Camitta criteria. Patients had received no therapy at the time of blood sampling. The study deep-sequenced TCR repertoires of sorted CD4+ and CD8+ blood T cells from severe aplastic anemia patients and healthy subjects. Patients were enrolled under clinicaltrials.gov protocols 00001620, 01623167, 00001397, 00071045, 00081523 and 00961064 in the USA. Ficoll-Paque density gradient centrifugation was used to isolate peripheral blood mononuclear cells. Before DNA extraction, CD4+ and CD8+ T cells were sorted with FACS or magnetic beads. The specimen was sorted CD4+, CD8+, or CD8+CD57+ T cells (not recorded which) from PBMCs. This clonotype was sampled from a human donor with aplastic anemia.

The CDR3 corresponds to CASVPNSNSYEQYF. In nucleotides, the sequence is TGTGCCAGCGTACCCAATTCGAACTCATACGAGCAGTACTTC. The chain employs TRBV2 and TRBJ2-7; confidence is insufficient to name the D gene. From the germline V gene, CDR1 is SNHLY and CDR2 is FYNNEI. Inclusive of the bounding cysteine and phenylalanine, the CDR3 is 14 residues long. Only the CDR3 DNA is retained, 42 bases long and in frame from the first base. V was cut back by 8 bases and J by 4 bases, leaving a gap of 18 bases between them.